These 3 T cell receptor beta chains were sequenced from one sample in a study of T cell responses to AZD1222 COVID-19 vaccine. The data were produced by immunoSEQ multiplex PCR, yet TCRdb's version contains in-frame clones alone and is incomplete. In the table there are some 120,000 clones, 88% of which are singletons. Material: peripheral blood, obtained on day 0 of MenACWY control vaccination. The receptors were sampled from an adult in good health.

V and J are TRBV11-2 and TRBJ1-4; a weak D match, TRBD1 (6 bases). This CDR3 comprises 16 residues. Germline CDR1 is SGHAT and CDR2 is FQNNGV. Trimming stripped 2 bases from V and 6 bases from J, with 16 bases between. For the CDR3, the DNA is TGTGCCAGCAGCTTAAGGCAAGGGGGTCTCGATGAAAAACTGTTTTTT. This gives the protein CASSLRQGGLDEKLFF. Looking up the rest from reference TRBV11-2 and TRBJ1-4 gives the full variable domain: EAGVAQSPRYKIIEKRQSVAFWCNPISGHATLYWYQQILGQGPKLLIQFQNNGVVDDSQLPKDRFSAERLKGVDSTLKIQPAKLEDSAVYLCASSLRQGGLDEKLFFGSGTQLSVL.

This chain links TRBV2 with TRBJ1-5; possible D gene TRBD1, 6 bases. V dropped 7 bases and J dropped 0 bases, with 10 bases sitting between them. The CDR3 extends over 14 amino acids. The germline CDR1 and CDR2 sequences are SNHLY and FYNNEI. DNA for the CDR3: TGTGCCAGCAACAGGGCTAATAGCAATCAGCCCCAGCATTTT. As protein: CASNRANSNQPQHF.

The CDR3 bases are TGTGCCAGTAGCTACCAGACAGGGACCGGCACTGAAGCTTTCTTT. It codes for CASSYQTGTGTEAFF. This chain connects TRBV19 to TRBJ1-1; 7 nucleotides agree with TRBD1. This CDR3 has 15 residues. J gave up 4 bases and V 6 bases, and 11 bases lay outside the gene matches. The V gene's germline CDR1 is LNHDA and CDR2 SQIVND (reference sequence).